This TCR beta chain was captured by sequencing in a study of CD8+ T cells in alopecia areata. At the level of the study: Tofacitinib administration to treated patients was oral, at 5 to 10 mg twice daily. Tofacitinib lasted 6 to 18 months, then 6 months off drug.

Sorting of PBMCs yielded the CD4+ and CD8+ T cells. V lost 1 base, J lost 3 bases, and 9 bases lay in between. CDR1 SGHTA and CDR2 FQGNSA come from the germline V gene. The CDR3 consists of 14 residues. Sequencing templates came from extracted RNA that was reverse transcribed into cDNA. TCRdb's table, derived via immunoSEQ multiplex PCR, lists solely in-frame clones and lacks some. The table records 150,000 or so clones, about 70% of them present only once. In its sample, this clone was seen a few times. The source was CD8+ T cells sorted from blood, collected at week 0. V and J are TRBV7-2 and TRBJ1-2; D call uncertain. This sequence was found in a human donor with alopecia areata. CDR3 DNA: TGTGCCAGCAGCTTAGGGTCGGGCTACTATGGCTACACCTTC. Translation gives CASSLGSGYYGYTF.